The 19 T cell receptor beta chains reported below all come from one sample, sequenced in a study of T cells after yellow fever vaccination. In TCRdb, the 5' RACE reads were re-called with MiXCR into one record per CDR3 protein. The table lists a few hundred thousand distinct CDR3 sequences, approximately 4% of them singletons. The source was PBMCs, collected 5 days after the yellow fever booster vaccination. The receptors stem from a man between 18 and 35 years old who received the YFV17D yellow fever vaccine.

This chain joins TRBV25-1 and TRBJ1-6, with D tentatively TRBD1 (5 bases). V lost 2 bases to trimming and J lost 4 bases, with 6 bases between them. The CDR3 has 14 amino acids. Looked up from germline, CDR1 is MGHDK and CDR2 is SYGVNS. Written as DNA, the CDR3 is TGTGCCAGCAGTGAACAGGGTTATAATTCACCCCTCCACTTT. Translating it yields CASSEQGYNSPLHF.

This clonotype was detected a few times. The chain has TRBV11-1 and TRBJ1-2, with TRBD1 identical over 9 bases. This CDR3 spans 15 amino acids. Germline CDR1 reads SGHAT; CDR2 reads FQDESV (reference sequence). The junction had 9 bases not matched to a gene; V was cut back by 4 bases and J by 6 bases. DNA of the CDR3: TGTGCCAGCAGCTCCTTCGGGACAGGGAGGGATGGCTACACCTTC. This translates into CASSSFGTGRDGYTF.

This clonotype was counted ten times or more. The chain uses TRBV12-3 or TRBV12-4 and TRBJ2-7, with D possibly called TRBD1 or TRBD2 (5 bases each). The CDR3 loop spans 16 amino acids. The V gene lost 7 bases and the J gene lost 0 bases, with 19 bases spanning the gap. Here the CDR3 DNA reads TGTGCCAGCACCTCCCCGGGGAAGGGGCCCTCCTACGAGCAGTACGTC. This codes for CASTSPGKGPSYEQYV.

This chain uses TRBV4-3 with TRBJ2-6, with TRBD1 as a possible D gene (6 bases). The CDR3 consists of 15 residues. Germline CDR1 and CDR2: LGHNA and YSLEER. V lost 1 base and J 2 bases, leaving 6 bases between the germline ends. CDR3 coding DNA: TGCGCCAGCAGCCAAGCAGGGGCTGGGGCCAACGTCCTGACTTTC. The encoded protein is CASSQAGAGANVLTF.

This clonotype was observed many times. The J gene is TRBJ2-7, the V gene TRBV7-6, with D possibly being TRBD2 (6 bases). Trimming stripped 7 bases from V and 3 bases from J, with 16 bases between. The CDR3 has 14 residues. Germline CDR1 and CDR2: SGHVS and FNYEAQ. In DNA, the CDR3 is TGTGCCAGCACCCAAACGGGGGTGAGCTACGAGCAGTACTTC. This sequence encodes CASTQTGVSYEQYF.

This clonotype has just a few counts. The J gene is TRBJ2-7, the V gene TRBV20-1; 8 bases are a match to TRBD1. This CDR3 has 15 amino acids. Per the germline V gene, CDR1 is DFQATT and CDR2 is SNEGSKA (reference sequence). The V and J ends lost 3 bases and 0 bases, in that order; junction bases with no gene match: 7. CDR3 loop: CSASPGQGSSYEQYF. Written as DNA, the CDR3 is TGCAGTGCTAGCCCCGGACAGGGCAGCTCCTACGAGCAGTACTTC.

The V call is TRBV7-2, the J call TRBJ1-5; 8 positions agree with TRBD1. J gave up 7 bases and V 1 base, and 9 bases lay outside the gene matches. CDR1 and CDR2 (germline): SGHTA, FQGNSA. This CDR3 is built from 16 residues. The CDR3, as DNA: TGTGCCAGCAGCTTAGATCCAGGGGGCAGTGGACAGCCCCAGCATTTT. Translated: CASSLDPGGSGQPQHF.

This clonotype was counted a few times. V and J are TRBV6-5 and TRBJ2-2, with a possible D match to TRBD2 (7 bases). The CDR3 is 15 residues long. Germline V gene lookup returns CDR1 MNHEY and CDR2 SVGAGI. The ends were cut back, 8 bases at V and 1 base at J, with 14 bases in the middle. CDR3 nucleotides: TGTGCCAGCCGAAGGGGGGGGATGAACACCGGGGAGCTGTTTTTT. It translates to CASRRGGMNTGELFF.

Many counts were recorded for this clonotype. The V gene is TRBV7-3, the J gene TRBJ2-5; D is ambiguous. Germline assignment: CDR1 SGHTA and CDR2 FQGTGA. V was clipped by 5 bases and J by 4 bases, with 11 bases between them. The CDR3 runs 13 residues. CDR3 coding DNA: TGTGCCAGCAGCGTAGATATAAGAGAGACCCAGTACTTC. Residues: CASSVDIRETQYF.

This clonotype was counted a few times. This CDR3 is CASSPAVSGGDYEQYF. CDR3 nucleotide sequence: TGTGCCAGCAGCCCTGCGGTAAGCGGGGGGGACTACGAGCAGTACTTC. The chain is built from TRBV12-3 or TRBV12-4 and TRBJ2-7; 10 nucleotides agree with TRBD2. The CDR3 runs 16 residues. Trimming at V came to 6 bases and at J to 3 bases, leaving 11 bases not matched to a gene.

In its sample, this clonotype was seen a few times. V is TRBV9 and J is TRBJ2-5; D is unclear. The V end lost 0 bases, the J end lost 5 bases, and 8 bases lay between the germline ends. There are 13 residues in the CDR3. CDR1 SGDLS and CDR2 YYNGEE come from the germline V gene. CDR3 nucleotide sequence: TGTGCCAGCAGCGTAGGGTATGGGGAGACCCAGTACTTC. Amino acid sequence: CASSVGYGETQYF.

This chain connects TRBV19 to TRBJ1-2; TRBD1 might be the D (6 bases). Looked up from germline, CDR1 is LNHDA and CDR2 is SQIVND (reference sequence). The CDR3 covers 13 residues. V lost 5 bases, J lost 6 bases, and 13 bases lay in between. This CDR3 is CASSVQGFNGYTF. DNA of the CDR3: TGTGCCAGTAGTGTTCAGGGGTTCAATGGCTACACCTTC. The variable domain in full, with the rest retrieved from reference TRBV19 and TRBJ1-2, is DGGITQSPKYLFRKEGQNVTLSCEQNLNHDAMYWYRQDPGQGLRLIYYSQIVNDFQKGDIAEGYSVSREKKESFPLTVTSAQKNPTAFYLCASSVQGFNGYTFGSGTRLTVV.

The CDR3 region has the DNA TGTGCCAGCTCACCACGTTCGGGACAGGGGGAACACAATGAGCAGTTCTTC. Protein sequence: CASSPRSGQGEHNEQFF. The chain links TRBV18 to TRBJ2-1; 11 bases are a match to TRBD1. The CDR3 has 17 residues. V lost 1 base to trimming and J lost 5 bases; unmatched junction nucleotides: 7. Per the germline V gene, CDR1 is KGHSH and CDR2 is LQKENI. The full variable domain, rest sourced from reference TRBV18 and TRBJ2-1, is NAGVMQNPRHLVRRRGQEARLRCSPMKGHSHVYWYRQLPEEGLKFMVYLQKENIIDESGMPKERFSAEFPKEGPSILRIQQVVRGDSAAYFCASSPRSGQGEHNEQFFGPGTRLTVL.

The CDR3 loop reads CASSIERNTEAFF. The CDR3 coding sequence is TGTGCCAGTAGTATTGAAAGGAACACTGAAGCTTTCTTT. This rearrangement joins TRBV19 to TRBJ1-1; no definite D call. Trimming stripped 3 bases from V and 1 base from J, with 6 bases between. Germline V gene data show CDR1 as LNHDA and CDR2 as SQIVND (reference sequence). This CDR3 is built from 13 residues.

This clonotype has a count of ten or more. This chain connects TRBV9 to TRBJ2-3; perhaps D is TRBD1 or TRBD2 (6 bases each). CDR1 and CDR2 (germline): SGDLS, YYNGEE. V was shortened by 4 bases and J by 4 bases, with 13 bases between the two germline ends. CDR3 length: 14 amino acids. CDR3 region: CASSPMGGPDTQYF. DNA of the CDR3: TGTGCCAGCAGCCCGATGGGGGGCCCAGATACGCAGTATTTT. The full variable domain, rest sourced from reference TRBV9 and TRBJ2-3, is DSGVTQTPKHLITATGQRVTLRCSPRSGDLSVYWYQQSLDQGLQFLIQYYNGEERAKGNILERFSAQQFPDLHSELNLSSLELGDSALYFCASSPMGGPDTQYFGPGTRLTVL.

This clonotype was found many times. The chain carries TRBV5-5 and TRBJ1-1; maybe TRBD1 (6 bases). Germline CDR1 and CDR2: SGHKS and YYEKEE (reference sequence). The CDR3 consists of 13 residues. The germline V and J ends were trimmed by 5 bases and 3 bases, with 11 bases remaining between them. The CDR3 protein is CASSGTGYTEAFF. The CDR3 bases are TGTGCCAGCAGTGGAACAGGGTACACTGAAGCTTTCTTT.

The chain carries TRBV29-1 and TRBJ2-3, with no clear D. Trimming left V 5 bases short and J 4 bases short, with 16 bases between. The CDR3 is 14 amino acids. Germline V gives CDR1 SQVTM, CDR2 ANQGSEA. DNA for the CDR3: TGCAGCGTTATTGAAGTAGGGAAGGCAGATACGCAGTATTTT. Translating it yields CSVIEVGKADTQYF.

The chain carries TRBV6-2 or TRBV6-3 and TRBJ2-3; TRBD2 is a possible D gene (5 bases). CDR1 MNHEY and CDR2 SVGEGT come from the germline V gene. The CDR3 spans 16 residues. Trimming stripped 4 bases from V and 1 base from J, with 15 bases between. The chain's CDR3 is CASSSGERYGTDTQYF. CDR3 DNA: TGTGCCAGCAGTTCAGGAGAGCGGTATGGCACAGATACGCAGTATTTT.

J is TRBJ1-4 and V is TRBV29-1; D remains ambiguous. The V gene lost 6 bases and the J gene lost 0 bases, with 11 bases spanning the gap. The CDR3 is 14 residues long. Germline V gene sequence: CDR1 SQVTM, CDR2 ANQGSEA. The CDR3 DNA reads TGCAGCGTGGCTCCGGGTCCAACTAATGAAAAACTGTTTTTT. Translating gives CSVAPGPTNEKLFF.